This TCR beta chain is drawn from a study of graft-versus-host responses after intestinal transplantation. Turning to the study itself: Grafts that recipients had were multivisceral, liver-intestinal, or isolated intestinal transplants. Following induction with anti-thymocyte globulin, all recipients were given tacrolimus and steroids for around three years.

Graft material was processed, releasing intraepithelial and lamina propria lymphocytes. Findings of the study overall: Detected in recipient marrow were GvH clones, some of which were first observed in ileum or blood.

Germline loops: CDR1 MDHEN, CDR2 SYDVKM. The CDR3 extends over 13 amino acids. This clone was detected once. Antigen unknown. Repertoires were generated with immunoSEQ multiplex PCR, while TCRdb's copy carries only in-frame clones and drops some. The sample has some 40,000 clones, roughly 87% seen once. The chain links TRBV28 to TRBJ2-7; possible D gene TRBD1, 6 bases. The receptor was isolated from a human patient who received an intestinal transplant, so some T cells may come from the graft donor. This sample comprised ileum tissue, obtained around 190 days after intestinal transplant. The CDR3 DNA reads as TGTGCTACAAGAGAGGGGGAAGGATACGAGCAGTACTTC. Its protein is CATREGEGYEQYF.